This entry lists 26 T cell receptor beta chains sequenced from one sample in a study of blood T cells in healthy people across ages. A second roughly 7 to 11 cycle PCR used barcoded and J-beta primers. Using its own MiXCR run on the 5' RACE reads, TCRdb lists one record per CDR3 protein. Of 1.5 million to 2 million distinct CDR3 sequences listed, roughly 32% are singletons. Input material: blood. These receptors were obtained from a woman under 40 in good health.

This clonotype occurred a few times. This rearrangement joins TRBV7-9 to TRBJ1-6; D remains unclear. There are 19 residues in the CDR3. Germline CDR1 and CDR2: SEHNR and FQNEAQ (reference sequence). V shed 1 base and J shed 1 base, with 17 bases lying between them. The CDR3 reads CASSLGPRQYRSYNSPLHF. As DNA, the CDR3 is TGTGCCAGCAGCTTAGGACCAAGGCAATATCGGTCCTATAATTCACCCCTCCACTTT.

This rearrangement joins TRBV27 to TRBJ2-7, with TRBD1 identical over 8 bases. Germline trimming cut 3 bases from V and 3 bases from J; bases unmatched to any gene: 7. Germline V gene sequence: CDR1 MNHEY, CDR2 SMNVEV (reference sequence). The CDR3 sequence is 15 residues long. The CDR3, as DNA: TGTGCCAGCAGTTTGGCAGGGGGCAAGAACTACGAGCAGTACTTC. This gives the protein CASSLAGGKNYEQYF.

The rearrangement uses TRBV11-2 and TRBJ2-5, with 10 bases that match TRBD2. Per germline, CDR1 SGHAT and CDR2 FQNNGV. V was clipped by 1 base and J by 4 bases; unmatched bases: 12. This CDR3 is built from 18 residues. The CDR3 DNA is TGTGCCAGCAGCTTAGGTCCCCCAAGCGGGGGGGATATAGAGACCCAGTACTTC. Translating it yields CASSLGPPSGGDIETQYF.

This chain uses TRBV27 with TRBJ2-7, with 7 nucleotides matching TRBD1. The J segment lost 2 bases and the V segment lost 7 bases, leaving 17 bases of the junction unmatched. This CDR3 contains 17 residues. Per the germline V gene, CDR1 is MNHEY and CDR2 is SMNVEV (reference sequence). The CDR3 loop reads CASTHTHRGPVPYEQYF. DNA of the CDR3: TGTGCCAGCACCCATACCCACAGGGGACCTGTACCCTACGAGCAGTACTTC.

This clonotype was seen only a few times. The chain's CDR3 is CASSTGDYDYEQYF. The DNA for the CDR3 is TGTGCCAGCAGTACAGGGGATTACGACTACGAGCAGTACTTC. The chain combines TRBV6-1 with TRBJ2-7, with TRBD1 matching 7 bases. The CDR3 is 14 amino acids. The trim removed 5 bases at V and 3 bases at J, leaving 7 bases unmatched. The germline gives CDR1 MNHNS, CDR2 SASEGT.

This chain joins TRBV28 and TRBJ2-4; 16 bases match TRBD2. CDR1 and CDR2 from the germline V gene are MDHEN and SYDVKM. The trim removed 5 bases at V and 2 bases at J, leaving 9 bases unmatched. The CDR3 is made up of 19 amino acids. Written as DNA, the CDR3 is TGTGCCAGCAGTCCCTCGGGACTAGCGGGAGGGAATTCCAAAAACATTCAGTACTTC. This codes for CASSPSGLAGGNSKNIQYF.

The rearrangement joins TRBV6-6 to TRBJ1-2; the D is unclear. The V and J ends lost 8 bases and 1 base respectively, with 14 bases between them. CDR1 is MNHNY, CDR2 SVGAGI, per germline (reference sequence). This CDR3 contains 14 residues. CDR3 sequence: CASAKPTGNYGYTF. CDR3 sequence (DNA): TGTGCCAGCGCCAAGCCGACGGGTAACTATGGCTACACCTTC.

Only a few counts were recorded for this clonotype. The chain carries TRBV27 and TRBJ2-6, with a tentative D call TRBD2 (5 bases). The V end lost 7 bases, the J end lost 3 bases, and 22 bases lay between the germline ends. The CDR3 totals 18 residues. The germline V gene has CDR1 MNHEY and CDR2 SMNVEV (reference sequence). The CDR3 loop reads CASTPVAAVGYGANVLTF. For the CDR3, the DNA is TGTGCCAGCACTCCTGTCGCAGCGGTGGGGTATGGGGCCAACGTCCTGACTTTC.

This clonotype showed up just a few times. The rearrangement joins TRBV20-1 to TRBJ2-5, with D unresolved. Germline-derived CDR1 and CDR2 are DFQATT and SNEGSKA (reference sequence). CDR3 size: 13 residues. V shed 0 bases and J shed 4 bases, with 9 bases lying between them. The CDR3 sequence is CSARETIRETQYF. CDR3 DNA: TGCAGTGCTAGAGAAACCATACGAGAGACCCAGTACTTC.

In regard to this clonotype: A much bigger clone sits one base away, suggesting this may be a read error. The CDR3 here is CSAGRLAGASYEQYF. CDR3 DNA: TGCAGTGCTGGTAGACTAGCGGGGGCATCCTACGAGCAGTACTTC. The rearrangement uses TRBV20-1 and TRBJ2-7, with 12 bases that match TRBD2. Germline V gives CDR1 DFQATT, CDR2 SNEGSKA (reference sequence). This CDR3 comprises 15 residues. V gave up 5 bases and J gave up 1 base; unmatched junction bases: 6.

This clonotype was counted only a few times. Written as DNA, the CDR3 is TGTGCCAGCAGCCAGATGGGGGGTGCTAGCGCTTACAATGAGCAGTTCTTC. It translates to CASSQMGGASAYNEQFF. The rearrangement links TRBV4-2 to TRBJ2-1; possibly TRBD2 for D (6 bases). The length of the CDR3 is 17 residues. Per germline, CDR1 LGHNA and CDR2 YNFKEQ. V gave up 3 bases and J gave up 4 bases, with 19 bases separating them.

This clonotype was found a few times. CDR3 loop: CASSGTRQTPNYGYTF. The CDR3 DNA reads as TGTGCCAGCAGCGGGACACGCCAAACTCCTAACTATGGCTACACCTTC. The chain joins TRBV12-3 or TRBV12-4 to TRBJ1-2, with D possibly TRBD1 on 6 matching bases. The V end was cut by 6 bases, the J end by 0 bases, with 17 bases between. The CDR3 loop spans 16 amino acids.

As concerns this clonotype: The junction differs from germline at one of its ends, possibly a read error. The chain carries TRBV20-1 and TRBJ2-1; D remains ambiguous. The germline gives CDR1 DFQATT, CDR2 SNEGSKA (reference sequence). The length of the CDR3 is 13 residues. Here the CDR3 reads CGARVRSYNEQFF. CDR3 sequence (DNA): TGCGGTGCTAGAGTGAGGTCCTACAATGAGCAGTTCTTC.

The sample holds many counts of this clonotype. An end of the junction does not agree with germline; a read error may underlie this. The chain combines TRBV15 with TRBJ2-7; 7 bases match TRBD1. Germline V gene data show CDR1 as LNHNV and CDR2 as YYDKDF (reference sequence). The CDR3 has 15 amino acids. CDR3 protein: CATSREGARIYEQYF. CDR3 nucleotides: TGTGCCACCAGCCGAGAGGGGGCCAGAATCTACGAGCAGTACTTC.

V is TRBV7-9 and J is TRBJ1-2; the match to TRBD1 covers 9 bases. The CDR3 has 15 residues. V lost 4 bases to trimming and J lost 3 bases; unmatched junction nucleotides: 6. Germline lookup yields CDR1 SEHNR and CDR2 FQNEAQ (reference sequence). The CDR3 DNA reads as TGTGCCAGCAGCTCCAGGGACAGGGCGGACTATGGCTACACCTTC. This translates into CASSSRDRADYGYTF. Looking up the rest from reference TRBV7-9 and TRBJ1-2 gives the full variable domain: DTGVSQNPRHKITKRGQNVTFRCDPISEHNRLYWYRQTLGQGPEFLTYFQNEAQLEKSRLLSDRFSAERPKGSFSTLEIQRTEQGDSAMYLCASSSRDRADYGYTFGSGTRLTVV.

A few counts support this clonotype. This chain links TRBV27 with TRBJ2-3; D call uncertain. CDR1 and CDR2 (germline): MNHEY, SMNVEV (reference sequence). The CDR3 extends over 15 amino acids. The V and J ends lost 2 bases and 2 bases respectively, with 11 bases between them. CDR3 sequence: CASSLEASITDTQYF. The CDR3 DNA reads TGTGCCAGCAGTTTAGAGGCCAGTATCACAGATACGCAGTATTTT.

This chain connects TRBV2 to TRBJ2-1, with 12 nucleotides matching TRBD2. J gave up 10 bases and V 5 bases, and 12 bases lay outside the gene matches. Germline CDR1 and CDR2: SNHLY and FYNNEI. There are 16 residues in the CDR3. The CDR3 sequence: CASSPGTSGPGWEQFF. The CDR3 nucleotides are TGTGCCAGCAGTCCCGGGACTAGCGGGCCGGGATGGGAGCAGTTCTTC.

This clonotype was counted a few times. The chain combines TRBV3-1 with TRBJ1-2; D ambiguous. CDR1 and CDR2 (germline): LGHDT, YNNKEL (reference sequence). V was clipped by 0 bases and J by 0 bases, with 5 bases between them. The CDR3 consists of 14 residues. CDR3 in DNA: TGTGCCAGCAGCCAAGATATTGCTAACTATGGCTACACCTTC. Its translation is CASSQDIANYGYTF. Full variable domain (outside the CDR3, taken from reference TRBV3-1 and TRBJ1-2): DTAVSQTPKYLVTQMGNDKSIKCEQNLGHDTMYWYKQDSKKFLKIMFSYNNKELIINETVPNRFSPKSPDKAHLNLHINSLELGDSAVYFCASSQDIANYGYTFGSGTRLTVV.

J is TRBJ2-1 and V is TRBV5-1; 14 positions match TRBD2. This CDR3 is 17 amino acids long. V lost 4 bases and J lost 4; bases outside the gene matches: 7. Germline V gene lookup returns CDR1 SGHRS and CDR2 YFSETQ. CDR3 nucleotide sequence: TGCGCCAGCAGCGGGGGACTAGCGGGAGTTGAATACAATGAGCAGTTCTTC. Protein product: CASSGGLAGVEYNEQFF.

The CDR3, as DNA: TGCAGTGCTAGAGATGGACAGGGGGCAACCTACAATGAGCAGTTCTTC. Its translation: CSARDGQGATYNEQFF. The chain has TRBV20-1 and TRBJ2-1; 11 nucleotides agree with TRBD1. The CDR3 contains 16 residues. V dropped 0 bases and J dropped 2; count of bases not matched to a gene: 3. Germline V CDR1 and CDR2: DFQATT, SNEGSKA (reference sequence).

Many counts were recorded for this clonotype. The rearrangement links TRBV7-6 to TRBJ2-7, with unresolved D. Trimming took off 1 base at V and 0 bases at J, with 10 bases between the two ends. Germline V CDR1 and CDR2: SGHVS, FNYEAQ. The CDR3 runs 15 residues. CDR3 residues: CASSLDPLGSYEQYF. CDR3 DNA sequence: TGTGCCAGCAGCTTAGACCCTTTGGGCTCCTACGAGCAGTACTTC. The full variable domain, completed using reference TRBV7-6 and TRBJ2-7, is GAGVSQSPRYKVTKRGQDVALRCDPISGHVSLYWYRQALGQGPEFLTYFNYEAQQDKSGLPNDRFSAERPEGSISTLTIQRTEQRDSAMYRCASSLDPLGSYEQYFGPGTRLTVT.

The CDR3 loop is CASSQEGSGSSYEQYF. Written as DNA, the CDR3 is TGCGCCAGCAGCCAAGAAGGCTCGGGCAGTTCCTACGAGCAGTACTTC. This chain uses TRBV4-1 with TRBJ2-7, with D uncertain. The germline gives CDR1 MGHRA, CDR2 YSYEKL. V gave up 0 bases and J gave up 1 base, with 13 bases separating them. The CDR3 is made up of 16 amino acids.

This rearrangement joins TRBV19 to TRBJ2-7; 10 bases are a match to TRBD1. CDR1 LNHDA and CDR2 SQIVND come from the germline V gene (reference sequence). The CDR3 runs to 15 residues. Germline trimming cut 1 base from V and 3 bases from J; bases unmatched to any gene: 3. In nucleotides, the CDR3 is TGTGCCAGTAGTATAGGATGGACAGGGGGCTACGAGCAGTACTTC. It specifies CASSIGWTGGYEQYF.

The genes are TRBV15 and TRBJ2-5; D gene unclear. There are 12 residues in the CDR3. Between the trimmed V and J ends, which lost 0 bases and 7 bases, there was a span of 6 bases. CDR1 and CDR2 from the germline V gene are LNHNV and YYDKDF (reference sequence). The CDR3 reads CATSRDAGTQYF. In DNA form, the CDR3 reads TGTGCCACCAGCAGAGACGCCGGGACCCAGTACTTC.

This clonotype was seen a handful of times. This sequence joins TRBV5-1 and TRBJ2-2, with D tentatively TRBD1 (5 bases). The CDR3 is made up of 16 amino acids. Trimming pared 0 bases from V and 1 base from J, leaving 10 bases between. The V gene's germline CDR1 is SGHRS and CDR2 YFSETQ. The CDR3 is CASSLDGQGNTGELFF. DNA for the CDR3: TGCGCCAGCAGCTTGGATGGGCAGGGGAACACCGGGGAGCTGTTTTTT.

This clonotype showed up just a few times. Germline is not matched at one junction end, which may reflect a read error. V gene TRBV15 combines with J gene TRBJ2-1, with TRBD2 as a possible D gene (6 bases). The CDR3 is made up of 12 amino acids. CDR1 LNHNV and CDR2 YYDKDF come from the germline V gene (reference sequence). The CDR3 spells CAASRAGGEQFF. In DNA, the CDR3 is TGTGCCGCCAGCAGGGCCGGGGGTGAGCAGTTCTTC.